This T cell receptor (beta chain) derives from a study of blood T cells in healthy people across ages. The authors ran a second PCR of about 6 to 11 cycles using a sample-barcoded 5' primer and a J-beta primer mix. TCRdb reprocessed the 5' RACE reads with MiXCR, giving one entry per CDR3 protein. The sample yields 870,000 or so distinct CDR3 sequences, more than 25% seen once. Study outcomes and limitations: More naive CD4+ cells and higher diversity were found in long-lived than in aged donors. Across the age range, TCR beta diversity per million T cells fell in a roughly linear way. Leaving the PBMCs unsorted stopped any conclusive comparison of naive versus antigen-experienced cells.

About this clonotype: Its antigen is unidentified.

Isolation yielded PBMCs, at least 7 million per sample, in every case. Material: blood. The sequence derives from a woman older than 75 in good health.

The CDR3 DNA follows: TGTGCCAGCAGCTTGGCCCCCACGACAGGGGTGGGCTCACCCCTCCACTTT. It codes for CASSLAPTTGVGSPLHF. V gene TRBV5-4 combines with J gene TRBJ1-6; 8 bases are shared with TRBD1. Trimming removed 0 bases from V and 10 bases from J; junction bases left unmatched: 12. CDR3 length: 17 residues. Germline V gene data show CDR1 as SGHNT and CDR2 as YYREEE (reference sequence).